The rows below give T cell receptor beta chains drawn from one sample of a study of blood T cells in healthy people across ages. MiXCR was run by TCRdb on the 5' RACE reads, yielding one entry per CDR3 protein. The table records 870,000 or so distinct CDR3 sequences, under 30% of them present only once. The specimen was blood. The receptors were gathered from a woman older than 75 in good health. CDR3s include the opening cysteine and the closing phenylalanine or tryptophan.

cdr3_aa j_call cdr3_length v_call
CASRRGQQETQYF TRBJ2-5 13 TRBV7-2
CASMIRANSPLHF TRBJ1-6 13 TRBV2
CSAGDGYYGYTF TRBJ1-2 12 TRBV20-1
CASSPGQIKMNTEAFF TRBJ1-1 16 TRBV18
CASSPTSGGDNEQFF TRBJ2-1 15 TRBV12-3/TRBV12-4
CASSPVEPTTNEKLFF TRBJ1-4 16 TRBV5-1
CASSRDSPGQGPYEQYF TRBJ2-7 17 TRBV4-2
CASSRTTGTGYGYTF TRBJ1-2 15 TRBV7-2
CSARDLEDYNEKLFF TRBJ1-4 15 TRBV20-1
CASSDGLLSDTQYF TRBJ2-3 14 TRBV7-2
CASSQGGDSTEAFF TRBJ1-1 14 TRBV3-1
CASSLTGKSYTF TRBJ1-2 12 TRBV7-2
CASSLFGTGTGNTIYF TRBJ1-3 16 TRBV28
CSASVSLGETQYF TRBJ2-5 13 TRBV20-1
CASTSGGGRNQPQHF TRBJ1-5 15 TRBV6-2/TRBV6-3
CASSKTSGGHTDTQYF TRBJ2-3 16 TRBV7-9
CASSPPLATGELFF TRBJ2-2 14 TRBV5-4
CASREYNSPLHF TRBJ1-6 12 TRBV6-2/TRBV6-3
CASSLGGPVRPDTQYF TRBJ2-3 16 TRBV12-3/TRBV12-4
CASSSRDTQTYNEQFF TRBJ2-1 16 TRBV7-9
CSVRTGRGSYEQYF TRBJ2-7 14 TRBV29-1
CASGPGTNYNEQYF . 14 TRBV5-1
CASSLTGTENQPQHF TRBJ1-5 15 TRBV5-5
CSAPRTGAYQPQHF TRBJ1-5 14 TRBV20-1
CASSFSRITVGNEQFF TRBJ2-1 16 TRBV12-3/TRBV12-4
CASSLLGTETQYF TRBJ2-5 13 TRBV27
CASSLDPAGFRYGYTF TRBJ1-2 16 TRBV28
CALTGDFMGYGYTF TRBJ1-2 14 TRBV6-1
CASNYGQGNHGYTF TRBJ1-2 14 TRBV28
CASSLEWEETQYF TRBJ2-5 13 TRBV5-6
CASSLAKGIWGLQGNEQFF TRBJ2-1 19 TRBV5-6
CASSPGQGYYGYTF TRBJ1-2 14 TRBV7-9
CSASHTSGNTDTQYF TRBJ2-3 15 TRBV20-1
CASSLGTLPEETQYF TRBJ2-5 15 TRBV5-1
CASSPVGGRGYTF TRBJ1-2 13 TRBV7-2
CASSVVGGPQETQYF TRBJ2-5 15 TRBV9
CASSAVPDSDNYGYTF TRBJ1-2 16 TRBV12-3/TRBV12-4
CASSRGQGNYGYTF TRBJ1-2 14 TRBV11-2
CASSLRNTGNYGYTF TRBJ1-2 15 TRBV12-3/TRBV12-4
CSRDSSGNTIYF TRBJ1-3 12 TRBV20-1
CASSLGTGNSPLHF TRBJ1-6 14 TRBV12-3/TRBV12-4
CASSADPGTGGNQPQHF TRBJ1-5 17 TRBV9
CATSRDYPGQGYEQYF TRBJ2-7 16 TRBV15
CASSLTVRTEAFF TRBJ1-1 13 TRBV6-5
CASSSRQYGYTF TRBJ1-2 12 TRBV7-2
CASSQTDRVDGYTF TRBJ1-2 14 TRBV4-1
CASSLVFTRSGELFF TRBJ2-2 15 TRBV11-2
CAWSPGQYNSPLHF TRBJ1-6 14 TRBV30
CASSPQGNHGYTF TRBJ1-2 13 TRBV12-3/TRBV12-4
CATSDSQAITGELFF TRBJ2-2 15 TRBV24-1
CASSQTSGGYNEQFF TRBJ2-1 15 TRBV7-2
CASSPNTGESYGYTF TRBJ1-2 15 TRBV4-2
CASSITTVSYEQYF TRBJ2-7 14 TRBV11-2
CASSSGTGREAFF TRBJ1-1 13 TRBV5-1
CASSSTKAAGYTF TRBJ1-2 13 TRBV6-2/TRBV6-3
CASSEGLQRGQGYTF TRBJ1-2 15 TRBV2